What follows are 23 T cell receptor beta chains derived from one specimen sequenced in a study of regulatory T cells in long-lasting Graves disease. This sample's time point: newly diagnosed GD, antithyroid drugs for less than 3 months. After RNA was extracted from PBMCs, the TCR library was made from it. Arm-PCR with iRepertoire HTBI primers amplified the CDR3 regions for these TCR beta libraries. Each CDR3 protein is one row after TCRdb ran MiXCR on the multiplex PCR reads. The data hold 450,000 to 500,000 distinct CDR3 sequences, with roughly 16% observed a single time. The data were also submitted as part of a second study, on T cells in Graves' hyperthyroidism and ophthalmopathy.

Specimen: peripheral blood mononuclear cells (PBMCs), collected at new diagnosis, from a patient treated with antithyroid drugs. All receptors come from a man between 35 and 55 years old with Graves disease.

Ten or more counts support this clonotype. The V call is TRBV6-1, the J call TRBJ2-2; 12 bases map to TRBD2. Losses at the gene ends were 3 bases for V and 2 bases for J; bases not matched to a gene: 4. Germline lookup yields CDR1 MNHNS and CDR2 SASEGT. The CDR3 spans 17 residues. CDR3 loop: CASSDILAGGNTGELFF. In DNA form, the CDR3 reads TGTGCCAGCAGTGATATACTAGCGGGAGGAAACACCGGGGAGCTGTTTTTT.

This clonotype was counted only a few times. The chain combines TRBV28 with TRBJ2-7; D may be TRBD2 (5 bases). The CDR3 length is 18 residues. V was pared by 1 base and J by 6 bases, with 25 bases between. Germline CDR1 is MDHEN and CDR2 is SYDVKM. CDR3 bases: TGTGCCAGCAGTTTATTGAGGTCGGGGTGGCGGACCCCCTCCGAGCAGTACTTC. Protein: CASSLLRSGWRTPSEQYF.

There are many counts of this clonotype. J is TRBJ1-5 and V is TRBV28; D is possibly TRBD1 (5 bases). The CDR3 extends over 14 amino acids. The germline V and J ends were trimmed by 5 bases and 0 bases, with 8 bases remaining between them. Germline loops: CDR1 MDHEN, CDR2 SYDVKM. The CDR3 here is CASSQGYSNQPQHF. The CDR3 DNA follows: TGTGCCAGCAGTCAGGGTTATAGCAATCAGCCCCAGCATTTT.

This clonotype has at least ten counts. The CDR3 protein is CSARLAGVNYF. DNA of the CDR3: TGCAGTGCTAGACTAGCGGGAGTGAATTATTTT. The rearrangement links TRBV20-1 to TRBJ2-3, with 10 bases that match TRBD2. The CDR3 spans 11 residues. Germline assignment: CDR1 DFQATT and CDR2 SNEGSKA (reference sequence). V gave up 2 bases and J gave up 15 bases; unmatched junction bases: 5.

As for this clonotype: The CDR3 does not close with the conserved phenylalanine or tryptophan, likely indicating a read error. The V and J genes are TRBV3-1 and TRBJ2-7; tentatively, D is TRBD2 (5 bases). The CDR3 sequence is 13 residues long. CDR1 and CDR2 (germline): LGHDT, YNNKEL (reference sequence). The V end lost 8 bases, the J end lost 0 bases, and 11 bases lay between the germline ends. The CDR3, as DNA: TGTGCCAGCTCCCGGGATCCCTCCTACGAGCAGTACCTC. This gives the protein CASSRDPSYEQYL.

Notes on this clonotype: Given a much more abundant clone one base away, this may be a read error. The chain recombines TRBV13 with TRBJ2-5; 7 bases are shared with TRBD1. Germline CDR1 is PRHDT and CDR2 is FYEKMQ (reference sequence). CDR3 length: 14 amino acids. The trim removed 5 bases at V and 7 bases at J, leaving 10 bases unmatched. The CDR3: CASSGTGVRGTQYF. In nucleotides, the CDR3 is TGTGCCAGCAGCGGAACAGGGGTTCGGGGGACCCAGTACTTC.

This clonotype was observed at least ten times. The chain joins TRBV20-1 to TRBJ2-5; D call uncertain. V lost 3 bases and J 4 bases, leaving 9 bases between the germline ends. The CDR3 is 12 amino acids. Germline-derived CDR1 and CDR2 are DFQATT and SNEGSKA (reference sequence). Here the CDR3 reads CSARQAAETQYF. In DNA, the CDR3 is TGCAGTGCTAGGCAGGCAGCAGAGACCCAGTACTTC.

In this sample, this clonotype turned up many times. The chain recombines TRBV24-1 with TRBJ1-2; possibly TRBD1 for D (5 bases). Trimming cost V 10 bases and J 0 bases, with 14 bases left between them. CDR3 length: 14 residues. Germline assignment: CDR1 KGHDR and CDR2 SFDVKD. The CDR3 DNA follows: TGTGCCACGCCGTCAGGGAAGGCTAACTATGGCTACACCTTC. This gives the protein CATPSGKANYGYTF.

On this clonotype: With a much larger clone just one base away, this may be a read error. This sequence joins TRBV28 and TRBJ1-3; D might be TRBD1 (6 bases). Germline lookup yields CDR1 MDHEN and CDR2 SYDVKM. The CDR3 sequence is 19 residues long. CDR3 DNA: TGTGCCAGCAGCTCTGGGGGCGGACGGTCAAAAGCGGCTGGAGACACCATATATTTT. Its protein product is CASSSGGGRSKAAGDTIYF.

Concerning this clonotype: Given a much more abundant clone one base away, this may be a read error. The rearrangement links TRBV2 to TRBJ2-7, with D hard to call. Trimming removed 2 bases from V and 2 bases from J, with 4 bases in between. Germline V gives CDR1 SNHLY, CDR2 FYNNEI. The CDR3 has 12 residues. DNA of the CDR3: TGTGCCAGCAGTGAAAGGGCCTACGAGCAGTACTTC. Protein product: CASSERAYEQYF.

This clonotype came up many times. The chain is built from TRBV7-3 and TRBJ2-7, with a tentative D call TRBD1 (6 bases). Deletions cut 5 bases from V and 6 bases from J, with 20 bases between. CDR3 length: 15 residues. CDR1 is SGHTA and CDR2 is FQGTGA in the germline V gene. CDR3: CASSPTGSALREQYF. The CDR3 DNA reads TGTGCCAGCAGCCCAACAGGGTCTGCCCTCCGCGAGCAGTACTTC.

Points on this clonotype: A far larger clone differs by one base, so this is likely a read error. The chain employs TRBV3-1 and TRBJ2-7, with D unresolved. The CDR3 contains 16 residues. Germline lookup yields CDR1 LGHDT and CDR2 YNNKEL (reference sequence). V shed 6 bases and J shed 2 bases, with 20 bases lying between them. CDR3 amino acids: CASRVSFGGPAYEQYF. For the CDR3, the DNA is TGTGCCAGCAGGGTCTCCTTCGGCGGCCCGGCCTACGAGCAGTACTTC.

V gene TRBV19 combines with J gene TRBJ2-7; 8 positions match TRBD1. The CDR3 is 13 residues long. V gave up 6 bases and J gave up 6 bases; unmatched junction bases: 7. The germline V gene encodes CDR1 LNHDA and CDR2 SQIVND (reference sequence). CDR3 amino acids: CASSPTGEAEQYF. In DNA form, the CDR3 reads TGTGCCAGTAGCCCGACAGGGGAAGCCGAGCAGTACTTC.

The sample holds many counts of this clonotype. The chain recombines TRBV6-1 with TRBJ2-7, with 8 bases aligning to TRBD1. The CDR3 loop spans 15 amino acids. Trimming cost V 5 bases and J 1 base; bases outside gene matches: 7. The germline CDR1 and CDR2 sequences are MNHNS and SASEGT. In DNA form, the CDR3 reads TGTGCCAGCAGTAAGGACAGGGACCCATCCTACGAGCAGTACTTC. Its translation is CASSKDRDPSYEQYF.

The rearrangement links TRBV6-1 to TRBJ2-3, with 11 bases aligning to TRBD2. The length of the CDR3 is 16 residues. Germline loops: CDR1 MNHNS, CDR2 SASEGT. The junction had 6 bases not matched to a gene; V was cut back by 4 bases and J by 3 bases. CDR3 in amino acids: CASSATSGSVTDTQYF. The DNA of the CDR3 is TGTGCCAGCAGTGCAACTAGCGGGAGTGTGACAGATACGCAGTATTTT.

This clonotype occurred many times. The gene calls are TRBV29-1 and TRBJ1-1; TRBD1 agrees at 10 bases. CDR3 length: 14 amino acids. Germline loops: CDR1 SQVTM, CDR2 ANQGSEA. Trimming removed 7 bases from V and 0 bases from J; junction bases left unmatched: 5. The CDR3 sequence is CSGGQGIMNTEAFF. DNA of the CDR3: TGCAGCGGGGGACAGGGGATAATGAACACTGAAGCTTTCTTT.

The sample holds a few counts of this clonotype. V is TRBV29-1 and J is TRBJ2-3; possible D gene TRBD1, 6 bases. Germline V gives CDR1 SQVTM, CDR2 ANQGSEA. Trimming took 2 bases from V and 15 from J, leaving 21 bases between them. The CDR3 is made up of 13 amino acids. CDR3 nucleotide sequence: TGCAGCGTTGAACCCCCTACTTCCCAGGGGCAATATTTT. Residues: CSVEPPTSQGQYF.

The V gene is TRBV9, the J gene TRBJ2-7; perhaps TRBD2 as D (6 bases). Per germline, CDR1 SGDLS and CDR2 YYNGEE. This CDR3 region has 15 residues. V lost 4 bases to trimming and J lost 3 bases, with 17 bases between them. In DNA form, the CDR3 reads TGTGCCAGCAGCCCTCGACTAGACCCTTTCTACGAGCAGTACTTC. It translates to CASSPRLDPFYEQYF.

Ten or more counts support this clonotype. The chain is built from TRBV2 and TRBJ1-2, with a possible D match to TRBD1 (5 bases). CDR1 is SNHLY and CDR2 is FYNNEI in the germline V gene. This CDR3 comprises 13 residues. Trimming shortened V by 1 base and J by 7 bases, and 10 bases separated the two germline ends. The CDR3 nucleotides read TGTGCCAGCAGTGAAGTCAGGGCTCGTGGCTACACCTTC. This gives the protein CASSEVRARGYTF.

Ten or more counts support this clonotype. This rearrangement joins TRBV2 to TRBJ1-1; weak D call: TRBD1 (5 bases). Germline V CDR1 and CDR2: SNHLY, FYNNEI. Trimming shortened V by 7 bases and J by 4 bases, and 10 bases separated the two germline ends. The CDR3 is 12 residues long. CDR3 sequence: CASIRGGTEAFF. The CDR3 DNA follows: TGTGCCAGCATTAGGGGCGGCACTGAAGCTTTCTTT.

This clonotype was observed a few times. A much larger clone lies one base from this, so it may be a read error. The rearrangement links TRBV7-2 to TRBJ2-3; 7 bases are a match to TRBD2. This CDR3 comprises 14 residues. Germline V gene sequence: CDR1 SGHTA, CDR2 FQGNSA. The CDR3 DNA sequence: TGTGCCGGCAGCTTGGGAGGGGCCGATGATACGCAGTATTTT. Translation: CAGSLGGADDTQYF.

This clonotype was detected many times. The chain carries TRBV20-1 and TRBJ1-2; a possible D gene is TRBD1 (6 bases). CDR3 length equals 14 residues. Per the germline V gene, CDR1 is DFQATT and CDR2 is SNEGSKA (reference sequence). V lost 2 bases and J 0 bases, leaving 10 bases between the germline ends. Written as DNA, the CDR3 is TGCAGTGCTAGAAGGTGGGGGCCTAACTATGGCTACACCTTC. Amino acid sequence: CSARRWGPNYGYTF.

The count of this clonotype is one. The chain has TRBV29-1 and TRBJ2-3; 9 nucleotides align to TRBD2. The CDR3 is made up of 17 amino acids. Germline CDR1 and CDR2: SQVTM and ANQGSEA. Trimming at V came to 1 base and at J to 2 bases, leaving 10 bases not matched to a gene. CDR3 sequence reads: CSVEGRGTSPYTDTQYF. CDR3 bases: TGCAGCGTTGAAGGCCGCGGGACTAGCCCTTACACAGATACGCAGTATTTT.